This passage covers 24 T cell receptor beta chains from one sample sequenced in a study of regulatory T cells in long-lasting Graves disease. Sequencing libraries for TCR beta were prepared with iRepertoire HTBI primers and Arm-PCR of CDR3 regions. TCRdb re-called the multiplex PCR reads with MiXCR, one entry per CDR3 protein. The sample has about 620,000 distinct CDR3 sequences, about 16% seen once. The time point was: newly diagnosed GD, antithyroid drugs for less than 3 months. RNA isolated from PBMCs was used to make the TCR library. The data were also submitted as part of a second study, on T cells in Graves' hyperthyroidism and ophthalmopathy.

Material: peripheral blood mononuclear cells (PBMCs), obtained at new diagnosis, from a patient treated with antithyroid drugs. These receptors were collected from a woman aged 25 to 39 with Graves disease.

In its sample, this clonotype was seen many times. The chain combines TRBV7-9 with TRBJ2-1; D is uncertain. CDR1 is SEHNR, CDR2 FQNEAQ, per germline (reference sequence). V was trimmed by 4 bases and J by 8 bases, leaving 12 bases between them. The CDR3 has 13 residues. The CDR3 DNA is TGTGCCAGCAGCTACGACCGGGCGGATGAGCAGTTCTTC. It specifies CASSYDRADEQFF.

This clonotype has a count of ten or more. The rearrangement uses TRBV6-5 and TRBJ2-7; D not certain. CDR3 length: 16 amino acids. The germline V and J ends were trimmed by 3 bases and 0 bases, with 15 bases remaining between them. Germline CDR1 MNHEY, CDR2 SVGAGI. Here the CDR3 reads CASSYNVFRPSYEQYF. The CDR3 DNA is TGTGCCAGCAGTTATAACGTTTTCCGACCCTCCTACGAGCAGTACTTC.

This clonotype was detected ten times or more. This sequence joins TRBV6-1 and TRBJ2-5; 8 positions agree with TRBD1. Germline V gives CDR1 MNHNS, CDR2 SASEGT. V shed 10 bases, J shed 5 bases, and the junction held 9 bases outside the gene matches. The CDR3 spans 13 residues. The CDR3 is CANLTDRVETQYF. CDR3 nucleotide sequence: TGTGCCAACCTCACGGACAGGGTGGAGACCCAGTACTTC.

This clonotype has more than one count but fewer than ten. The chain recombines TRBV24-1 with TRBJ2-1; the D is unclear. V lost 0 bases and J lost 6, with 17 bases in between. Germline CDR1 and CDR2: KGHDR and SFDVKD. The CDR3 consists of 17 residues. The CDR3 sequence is CATSDLARTGPTNEQFF. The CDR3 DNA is TGTGCCACCAGTGATTTGGCTAGAACTGGGCCCACCAATGAGCAGTTCTTC.

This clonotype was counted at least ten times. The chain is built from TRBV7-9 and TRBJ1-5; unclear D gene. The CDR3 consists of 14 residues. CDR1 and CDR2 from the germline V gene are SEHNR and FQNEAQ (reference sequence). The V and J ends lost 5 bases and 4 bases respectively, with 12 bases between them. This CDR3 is CASSMRGTNQPQHF. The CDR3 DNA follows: TGTGCCAGCAGCATGCGGGGAACAAATCAGCCCCAGCATTTT.

This CDR3 is CASGGTGEKLFF. CDR3 coding DNA: TGCGCCAGCGGGGGAACGGGCGAAAAACTGTTTTTT. The V gene is TRBV5-1, the J gene TRBJ1-4, with TRBD1 as a possible D gene (5 bases). There are 12 residues in the CDR3. Trimming cost V 7 bases and J 8 bases, with 12 bases left between them. Germline assignment: CDR1 SGHRS and CDR2 YFSETQ.

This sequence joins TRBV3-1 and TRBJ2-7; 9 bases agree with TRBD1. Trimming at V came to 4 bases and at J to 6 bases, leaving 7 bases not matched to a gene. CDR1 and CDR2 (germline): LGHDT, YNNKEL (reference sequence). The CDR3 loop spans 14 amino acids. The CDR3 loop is CASSPFQDRGEQYF. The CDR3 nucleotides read TGTGCCAGCAGCCCATTCCAGGACAGGGGCGAGCAGTACTTC.

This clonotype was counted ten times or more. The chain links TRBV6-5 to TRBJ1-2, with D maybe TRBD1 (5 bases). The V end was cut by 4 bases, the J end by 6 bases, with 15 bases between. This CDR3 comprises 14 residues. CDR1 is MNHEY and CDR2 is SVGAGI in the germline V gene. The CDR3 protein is CASSLSGADDGYTF. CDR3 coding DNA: TGTGCCAGCAGTTTATCCGGGGCGGATGATGGCTACACCTTC.

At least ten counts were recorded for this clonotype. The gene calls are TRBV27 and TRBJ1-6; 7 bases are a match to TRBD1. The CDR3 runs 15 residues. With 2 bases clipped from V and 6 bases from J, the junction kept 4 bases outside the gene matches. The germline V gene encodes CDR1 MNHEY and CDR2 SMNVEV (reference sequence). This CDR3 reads CASSLSGTVNSPLHF. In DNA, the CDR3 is TGTGCCAGCAGTTTAAGTGGGACAGTTAATTCACCCCTCCACTTT.

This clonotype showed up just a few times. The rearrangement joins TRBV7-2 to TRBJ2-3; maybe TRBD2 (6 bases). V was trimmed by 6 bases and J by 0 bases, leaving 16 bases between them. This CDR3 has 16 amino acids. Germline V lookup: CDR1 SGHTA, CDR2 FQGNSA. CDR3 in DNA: TGTGCCAGCAGGATCGATAGCGGACTAAGCACAGATACGCAGTATTTT. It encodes CASRIDSGLSTDTQYF.

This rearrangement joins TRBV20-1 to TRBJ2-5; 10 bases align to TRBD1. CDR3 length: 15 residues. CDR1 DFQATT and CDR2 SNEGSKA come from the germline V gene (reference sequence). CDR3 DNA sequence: TGCAGAGCCGACAGGGGGCTCGGAGTTGGTGAGACCCAGTACTTC. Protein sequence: CRADRGLGVGETQYF.

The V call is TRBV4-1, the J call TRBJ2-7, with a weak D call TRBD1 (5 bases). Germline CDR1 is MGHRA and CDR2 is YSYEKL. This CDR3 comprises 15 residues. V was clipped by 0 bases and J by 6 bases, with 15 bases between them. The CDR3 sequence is CASSQDSGRRGEQYF. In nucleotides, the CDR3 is TGCGCCAGCAGCCAAGATTCCGGGCGAAGGGGCGAGCAGTACTTC.

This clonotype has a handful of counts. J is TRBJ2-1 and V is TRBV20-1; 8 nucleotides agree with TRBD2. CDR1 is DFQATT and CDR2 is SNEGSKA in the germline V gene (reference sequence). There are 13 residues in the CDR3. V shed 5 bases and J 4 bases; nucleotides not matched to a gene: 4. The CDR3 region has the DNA TGCAGTGCTCGACTAGCGTTTTACAATGAGCAGTTCTTC. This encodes CSARLAFYNEQFF.

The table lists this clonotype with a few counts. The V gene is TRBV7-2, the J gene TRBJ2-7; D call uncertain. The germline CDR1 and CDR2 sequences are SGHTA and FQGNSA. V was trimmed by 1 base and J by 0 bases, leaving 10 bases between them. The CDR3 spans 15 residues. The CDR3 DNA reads TGTGCCAGCAGCTTAGGGCAGACAATCTCCTACGAGCAGTACTTC. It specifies CASSLGQTISYEQYF.

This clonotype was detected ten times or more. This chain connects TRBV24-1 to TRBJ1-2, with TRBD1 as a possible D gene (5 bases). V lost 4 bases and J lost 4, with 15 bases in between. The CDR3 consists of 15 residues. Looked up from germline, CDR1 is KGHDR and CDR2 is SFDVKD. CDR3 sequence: CATSDTATGPYGYTF. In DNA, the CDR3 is TGTGCCACCAGTGACACTGCCACAGGACCCTATGGCTACACCTTC.

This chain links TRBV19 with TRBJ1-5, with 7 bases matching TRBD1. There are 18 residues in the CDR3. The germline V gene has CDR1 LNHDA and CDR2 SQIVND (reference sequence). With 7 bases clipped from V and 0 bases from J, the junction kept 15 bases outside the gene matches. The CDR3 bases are TGTGCCAGTAAACCCCGGGGAGGGGGCGCCTATAGCAATCAGCCCCAGCATTTT. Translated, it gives CASKPRGGGAYSNQPQHF.

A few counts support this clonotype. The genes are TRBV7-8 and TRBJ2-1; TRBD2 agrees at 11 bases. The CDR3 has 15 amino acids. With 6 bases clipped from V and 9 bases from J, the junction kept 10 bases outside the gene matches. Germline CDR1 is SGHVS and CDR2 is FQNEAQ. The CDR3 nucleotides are TGTGCCAGCAGACTAGCGGGAGTGAGTCAGGGTGAGCAGTTCTTC. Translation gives CASRLAGVSQGEQFF.

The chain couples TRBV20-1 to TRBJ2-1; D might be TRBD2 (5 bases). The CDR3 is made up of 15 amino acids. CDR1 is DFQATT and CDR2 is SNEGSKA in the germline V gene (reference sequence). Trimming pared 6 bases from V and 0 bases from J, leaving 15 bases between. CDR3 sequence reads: CSALEGLSSYNEQFF. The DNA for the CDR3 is TGCAGTGCCTTAGAGGGTCTAAGCTCCTACAATGAGCAGTTCTTC.

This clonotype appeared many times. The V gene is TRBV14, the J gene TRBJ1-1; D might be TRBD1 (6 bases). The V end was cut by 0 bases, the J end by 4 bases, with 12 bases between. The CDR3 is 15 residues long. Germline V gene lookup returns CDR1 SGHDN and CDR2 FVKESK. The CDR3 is CASSQEGKGGTEAFF. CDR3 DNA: TGTGCCAGCAGCCAAGAAGGGAAAGGGGGCACTGAAGCTTTCTTT.

CDR3 amino acids: CASRRLQGAFYEQFF. The CDR3 DNA follows: TGTGCCAGCAGACGGTTACAGGGGGCTTTCTATGAGCAGTTCTTC. The chain carries TRBV28 and TRBJ2-1; 9 positions match TRBD1. This CDR3 comprises 15 residues. CDR1 is MDHEN and CDR2 is SYDVKM in the germline V gene. Germline trimming cut 6 bases from V and 8 bases from J; bases unmatched to any gene: 11.

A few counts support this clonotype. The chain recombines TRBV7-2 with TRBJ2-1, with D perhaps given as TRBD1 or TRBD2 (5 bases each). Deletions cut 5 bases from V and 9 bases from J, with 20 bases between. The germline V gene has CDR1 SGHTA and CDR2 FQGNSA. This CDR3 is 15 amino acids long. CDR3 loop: CASSLPSGLRGEQFF. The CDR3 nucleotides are TGTGCCAGCAGCCTACCTTCTGGCCTGAGGGGTGAGCAGTTCTTC.

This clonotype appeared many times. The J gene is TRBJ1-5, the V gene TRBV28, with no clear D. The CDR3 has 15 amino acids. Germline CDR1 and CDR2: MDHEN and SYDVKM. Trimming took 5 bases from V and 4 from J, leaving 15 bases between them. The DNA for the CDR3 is TGTGCCAGCAGTGCGTCGTCGGGCCAGAATCAGCCCCAGCATTTT. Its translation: CASSASSGQNQPQHF.

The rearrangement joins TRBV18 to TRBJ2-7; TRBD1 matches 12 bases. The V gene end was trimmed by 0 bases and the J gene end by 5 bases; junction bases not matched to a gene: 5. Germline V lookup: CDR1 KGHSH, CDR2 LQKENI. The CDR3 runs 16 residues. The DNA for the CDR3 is TGTGCCAGCTCACCACCGGGACAGGGGGCTGGTCACGAGCAGTACTTC. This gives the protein CASSPPGQGAGHEQYF.

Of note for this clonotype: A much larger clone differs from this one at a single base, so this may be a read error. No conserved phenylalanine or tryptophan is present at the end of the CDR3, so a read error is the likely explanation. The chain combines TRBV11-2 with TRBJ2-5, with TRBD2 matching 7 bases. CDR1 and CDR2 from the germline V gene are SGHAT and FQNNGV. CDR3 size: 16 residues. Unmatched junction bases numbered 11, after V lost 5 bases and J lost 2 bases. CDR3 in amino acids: CASSPLGLAVQETQYY. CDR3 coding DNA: TGTGCCAGCAGCCCCCTAGGGCTAGCGGTACAAGAGACCCAGTACTAC.